This T cell receptor (beta chain) was retrieved from a study of long-term antiretroviral therapy in people with HIV. CDR1 is SNHLY, CDR2 FYNNEI, per germline. The trim removed 10 bases at V and 8 bases at J, leaving 13 bases unmatched. This CDR3 contains 14 residues. The assay, immunoSEQ v3.0, was run at survey level. Assay: immunoSEQ multiplex PCR; the TCRdb copy retains only in-frame clones and omits some. In the table there are about 28,000 clones, 75% to 85% of which are singletons. The TCR originated in a man aged 40-55 years with HIV. This sequence joins TRBV2 and TRBJ2-1; 8 bases fit TRBD1. The sample here was unsorted PBMCs, taken 0.3 years after starting antiretroviral therapy. This CDR3 is CATSGQEEIHEQFF. CDR3 bases: TGTGCCACCTCGGGACAGGAGGAGATACATGAGCAGTTCTTC. Drawing the rest from reference TRBV2 and TRBJ2-1, the complete variable domain is EPEVTQTPSHQVTQMGQEVILRCVPISNHLYFYWYRQILGQKVEFLVSFYNNEISEKSEIFDDQFSVERPDGSNFTLKIRSTKLEDSAMYFCATSGQEEIHEQFFGPGTRLTVL.